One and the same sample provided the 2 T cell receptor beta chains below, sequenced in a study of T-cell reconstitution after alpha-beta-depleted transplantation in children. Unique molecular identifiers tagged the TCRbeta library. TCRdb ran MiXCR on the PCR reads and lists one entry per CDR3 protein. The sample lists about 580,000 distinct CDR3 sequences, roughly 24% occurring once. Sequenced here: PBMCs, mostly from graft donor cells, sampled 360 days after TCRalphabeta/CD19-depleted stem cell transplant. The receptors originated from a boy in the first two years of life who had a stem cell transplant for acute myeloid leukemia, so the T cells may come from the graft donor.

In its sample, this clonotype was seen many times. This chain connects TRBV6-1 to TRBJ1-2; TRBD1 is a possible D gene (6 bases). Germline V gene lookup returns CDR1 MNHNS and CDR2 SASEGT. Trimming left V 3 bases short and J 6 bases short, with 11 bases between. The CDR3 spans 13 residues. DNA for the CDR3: TGTGCCAGCAGTGAGGGGGGGGGCGATGGCTACACCTTC. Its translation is CASSEGGGDGYTF.

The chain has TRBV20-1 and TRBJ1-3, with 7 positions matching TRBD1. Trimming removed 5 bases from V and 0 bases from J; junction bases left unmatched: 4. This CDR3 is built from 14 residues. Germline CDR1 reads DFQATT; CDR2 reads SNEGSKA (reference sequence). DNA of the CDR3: TGCAGTGCTTCCCGGGACAGCTCTGGAAACACCATATATTTT. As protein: CSASRDSSGNTIYF.